This record looks at one TCR beta chain sequence and its context. The data were obtained in a study of T cell changes during pregnancy in multiple sclerosis. Repertoires were generated with immunoSEQ multiplex PCR, while TCRdb's copy carries only in-frame clones and drops some. There are under 70,000 clones in the sample; almost 95% occur only once, and less than 2% lies in the top ten. V lost 1 base to trimming and J lost 2 bases, with 10 bases between them. Germline CDR1 SGHNT, CDR2 YYREEE (reference sequence). This CDR3 is 15 amino acids long. The source was peripheral blood, collected in the third trimester of pregnancy. J is TRBJ2-4 and V is TRBV5-4, with a tentative D call TRBD1 (5 bases). The TCR comes from a female donor in good health, enrolled as a control in a pregnancy study. Here the CDR3 DNA reads TGTGCCAGCAGCTTGTCAGGACAATCCAAAAACATTCAGTACTTC. This sequence encodes CASSLSGQSKNIQYF.